This T cell receptor beta chain was sequenced for a study of radiotherapy plus CTLA-4 blockade in lung cancer (dated by TCRdb to 2017 to 2018). Concerning the study at large: Objective responses occurred in roughly a sixth of enrolled patients, and around 29% achieved disease control. What the work shows at the level of the full study, not this receptor alone: The strongest predictors of response, as reported, were early dynamic changes in blood T cell clones along with a rise in serum interferon-beta after radiation. After treatment with radiotherapy and ipilimumab, TCR clones that came from tumors expanded in the peripheral blood.

In this study, focal radiation therapy paired with CTLA-4 blockade (ipilimumab) was tested in patients who had chemo-refractory metastatic non-small-cell lung cancer. Receptors were amplified or captured by the immunoSEQ multiplex PCR assay. Here the immuneACCESS table is served through TCRdb, limited to in-frame sequences with V and J called. Missing clones are a known gap in these copies; in checked studies unresolved V genes cover under half, and the rest lacks a known reason. In all, the sample holds about 38,000 clones, and approximately 86% of those were seen once. About 22% of the sample is in the top ten clones. From V the trimming removes 3 bases and from J it removes 17 bases, while the gene matches leave 10 bases of the junction unaccounted for. Per the germline V gene (reference sequence), LNHNV is the CDR1 and YYDKDF is the CDR2. Taken from cysteine to phenylalanine, the CDR3 has 13 residues. Of all the DNA, just the CDR3 is kept, 39 bases in frame from base 1.

Concerning this clone: Its antigen specificity is not known. Base qualities are not recorded, but no much larger clone differs from it by a single base.

Specimen: peripheral blood, collected from a patient treated with radiotherapy plus ipilimumab. This receptor chain uses TRBV15 and TRBJ2-6, with 7 middle bases fitting TRBD2. This clonotype was obtained from a human donor with non-small cell lung cancer whose response to radiotherapy plus ipilimumab could not be evaluated. The CDR3 has the sequence CATSRTGGGKVTF. The sequenced DNA is TGTGCCACCAGCAGGACGGGAGGAGGGAAGGTGACTTTC.